The 21 T cell receptor beta chains listed next were all sequenced from one sample in a study of blood T cell repertoires in COVID-19. Here immunoSEQ multiplex PCR was the method, and the copy in TCRdb shows in-frame clones only, minus some. This sample yields more than 95,000 clones, of which roughly 85% are seen a single time; 15% belongs to the top ten. The sequenced material came from peripheral blood. The receptors originated from a woman older than 75 with acute or convalescent COVID-19.

V is TRBV11-3 and J is TRBJ2-1; 7 positions agree with TRBD2. Looked up from germline, CDR1 is SGHNT and CDR2 is YENEEA. V lost 4 bases to trimming and J lost 13 bases; unmatched junction nucleotides: 13. CDR3 length: 14 amino acids. CDR3 nucleotide sequence: TGTGCCAGCAGCTCATCCCATATTCAGCGGGAACAGTTCTTC. Its protein product is CASSSSHIQREQFF.

This chain uses TRBV5-5 with TRBJ2-1; 8 bases match TRBD2. Trimming cost V 1 base and J 1 base; bases outside gene matches: 4. CDR1 and CDR2 (germline): SGHKS, YYEKEE (reference sequence). This CDR3 spans 16 amino acids. The CDR3 bases are TGTGCCAGCAGCTTGTGGCTAGCGGGTTCCTACAATGAGCAGTTCTTC. Translating it yields CASSLWLAGSYNEQFF.

V usage is TRBV9 and J usage is TRBJ1-6; D is perhaps TRBD1 (5 bases). V lost 0 bases and J lost 8, with 9 bases in between. The CDR3 loop spans 14 amino acids. Germline V gene lookup returns CDR1 SGDLS and CDR2 YYNGEE. CDR3 sequence reads: CASSVGQGDSPLHF. The CDR3 coding sequence is TGTGCCAGCAGCGTAGGTCAGGGCGATTCACCCCTCCACTTT. Using reference TRBV9 and TRBJ1-6 for the parts outside the CDR3, the full variable domain is DSGVTQTPKHLITATGQRVTLRCSPRSGDLSVYWYQQSLDQGLQFLIQYYNGEERAKGNILERFSAQQFPDLHSELNLSSLELGDSALYFCASSVGQGDSPLHFGNGTRLTVT.

This chain connects TRBV10-3 to TRBJ2-7; D perhaps matches TRBD1 (5 bases). Germline CDR1 is ENHRY and CDR2 is SYGVKD. The CDR3 covers 13 residues. The ends were cut back, 8 bases at V and 2 bases at J, with 13 bases in the middle. CDR3 sequence (DNA): TGTGCCATCTCTTGGACACTAACCTACGAGCAGTACTTC. Translated: CAISWTLTYEQYF.

The chain employs TRBV5-1 and TRBJ2-1, with 7 bases matching TRBD2. CDR1 SGHRS and CDR2 YFSETQ come from the germline V gene. With 8 bases clipped from V and 0 bases from J, the junction kept 8 bases outside the gene matches. The CDR3 runs 15 residues. CDR3 sequence reads: CASTSSGRSYNEQFF. CDR3 coding DNA: TGCGCCAGTACGTCTAGCGGCCGCTCCTACAATGAGCAGTTCTTC.

The V call is TRBV7-9, the J call TRBJ2-5; 9 nucleotides agree with TRBD1. J was trimmed by 0 bases and V by 5 bases; bases with no gene match: 13. The CDR3 runs to 18 residues. Per the germline V gene, CDR1 is SEHNR and CDR2 is FQNEAQ (reference sequence). CDR3 sequence: CASSPDRGGWGYQETQYF. For the CDR3, the DNA is TGTGCCAGCAGCCCGGACAGGGGTGGATGGGGGTACCAAGAGACCCAGTACTTC.

This clone has more than one count but fewer than ten. The chain couples TRBV29-1 to TRBJ2-1; 11 bases fit TRBD2. Losses at the gene ends were 4 bases for V and 4 bases for J; bases not matched to a gene: 6. Germline V gives CDR1 SQVTM, CDR2 ANQGSEA. There are 15 residues in the CDR3. DNA for the CDR3: TGCAGCGTTGGGTTAGCGGGAGGGGGATACAATGAGCAGTTCTTC. This encodes CSVGLAGGGYNEQFF.

The rearrangement uses TRBV28 and TRBJ2-1; D is possibly TRBD1 (6 bases). V was pared by 8 bases and J by 6 bases, with 8 bases between. The CDR3 consists of 11 residues. The germline V gene has CDR1 MDHEN and CDR2 SYDVKM. The CDR3 sequence: CASEGGNEQFF. The CDR3 DNA follows: TGTGCCAGCGAAGGGGGCAATGAGCAGTTCTTC.

The chain is built from TRBV19 and TRBJ2-4; TRBD2 aligns across 8 bases. The germline gives CDR1 LNHDA, CDR2 SQIVND (reference sequence). The junction had 3 bases not matched to a gene; V was cut back by 4 bases and J by 7 bases. The CDR3 sequence is 13 residues long. CDR3 protein: CASSTGGWNIQYF. The CDR3 nucleotides are TGTGCCAGTAGTACGGGGGGGTGGAACATTCAGTACTTC.

The V call is TRBV5-4, the J call TRBJ2-2, with D perhaps TRBD1 (5 bases). This CDR3 has 14 residues. The germline V gene has CDR1 SGHNT and CDR2 YYREEE (reference sequence). V gave up 4 bases and J gave up 8 bases, with 15 bases separating them. CDR3 in amino acids: CASSLTDSSGELFF. In nucleotides, the CDR3 is TGTGCCAGCAGCCTAACCGACAGTTCGGGGGAGCTGTTTTTT.

The chain carries TRBV24-1 and TRBJ2-6; 7 nucleotides align to TRBD1. With V trimmed by 1 base and J by 4 bases, 3 bases remained unmatched. Germline CDR1 reads KGHDR; CDR2 reads SFDVKD. This CDR3 is 16 amino acids long. This chain's CDR3 is CATSDFTGAGANVLTF. CDR3 DNA: TGTGCCACCAGTGATTTTACAGGGGCGGGGGCCAACGTCCTGACTTTC.

V is TRBV5-5 and J is TRBJ2-7, with D uncertain. The germline gives CDR1 SGHKS, CDR2 YYEKEE (reference sequence). This CDR3 spans 13 amino acids. V was cut by 2 bases and J by 6 bases, with 12 bases left in between. For the CDR3, the DNA is TGTGCCAGCAGCTTAATTGGCTGGAGCGAGCAGTACTTC. Protein product: CASSLIGWSEQYF.

In its sample, this clone was seen a few times. This chain connects TRBV28 to TRBJ2-1; 8 bases line up with TRBD2. V trimming: 2 bases; J trimming: 7 bases; junction bases outside the gene matches: 10. Germline V gives CDR1 MDHEN, CDR2 SYDVKM. The CDR3 contains 16 residues. The CDR3: CASSLKQLAVGNEQFF. The CDR3 DNA reads TGTGCCAGCAGTTTAAAACAACTAGCGGTAGGAAATGAGCAGTTCTTC.

The chain carries TRBV5-1 and TRBJ2-3, with no clear D. Trimming cost V 0 bases and J 3 bases, with 8 bases left between them. This CDR3 region has 14 residues. CDR1 is SGHRS and CDR2 is YFSETQ in the germline V gene. The CDR3: CASSLALGTDTQYF. The CDR3 coding sequence is TGCGCCAGCAGCTTGGCCCTCGGGACAGATACGCAGTATTTT.

V gene TRBV5-1 combines with J gene TRBJ1-4, with D maybe TRBD1 (5 bases). CDR3 length: 15 residues. The germline V gene encodes CDR1 SGHRS and CDR2 YFSETQ. Between the trimmed V and J ends, which lost 4 bases and 4 bases, there was a span of 14 bases. CDR3 sequence reads: CASSMIGGVNEKLFF. Here the CDR3 DNA reads TGCGCCAGCAGCATGATAGGAGGGGTTAATGAAAAACTGTTTTTT.

This chain uses TRBV18 with TRBJ1-1; 7 bases match TRBD1. The trim removed 4 bases at V and 1 base at J, leaving 6 bases unmatched. This CDR3 is 15 amino acids long. The V gene's germline CDR1 is KGHSH and CDR2 LQKENI. CDR3 nucleotides: TGTGCCAGCTCACAGGGGACAGTGGGGAACACTGAAGCTTTCTTT. Encoded protein: CASSQGTVGNTEAFF.

A note on this clone: Additional DNA sequences in this sample encode the identical CDR3. The gene calls are TRBV5-1 and TRBJ1-3; D gene ambiguous. The CDR3 has 15 amino acids. Trimming shortened V by 0 bases and J by 0 bases, and 7 bases separated the two germline ends. Germline-derived CDR1 and CDR2 are SGHRS and YFSETQ. The CDR3 nucleotides read TGCGCCAGCAGCTTGGAGGGAGGCTCTGGAAACACCATATATTTT. Its translation is CASSLEGGSGNTIYF.

The chain carries TRBV2 and TRBJ1-1, with D tentatively TRBD1 (6 bases). With 7 bases removed from V and 8 bases from J, the gap between germline ends came to 11 bases. Germline values: CDR1 SNHLY, CDR2 FYNNEI. The CDR3 covers 11 residues. Written as DNA, the CDR3 is TGTGCCAGCAACCTTCAGGGGGAAGCTTTCTTT. It encodes CASNLQGEAFF.

The chain combines TRBV29-1 with TRBJ1-2; 7 nucleotides line up with TRBD1. The CDR3 spans 12 residues. CDR1 is SQVTM and CDR2 is ANQGSEA in the germline V gene. J gave up 4 bases and V 4 bases, and 3 bases lay outside the gene matches. CDR3 DNA sequence: TGCAGCGTTGGAGGGGGCTCCTATGGCTACACCTTC. This gives the protein CSVGGGSYGYTF.

The rearrangement uses TRBV5-4 and TRBJ2-7; D is perhaps TRBD1 (6 bases). The CDR3 is 16 amino acids. Germline lookup yields CDR1 SGHNT and CDR2 YYREEE (reference sequence). Between the trimmed V and J ends, which lost 3 bases and 2 bases, there was a span of 18 bases. CDR3 coding DNA: TGTGCCAGCAGCTCCCTTGGGGACATCCAAACCTACGAGCAGTACTTC. Its translation: CASSSLGDIQTYEQYF.

The CDR3 loop is CASSLVEGRTGYTF. DNA for the CDR3: TGTGCCAGCAGCTTAGTTGAGGGGAGGACTGGCTACACCTTC. The chain carries TRBV11-2 and TRBJ1-2, with D possibly TRBD1 on 5 matching bases. The CDR3 length is 14 residues. Germline lookup yields CDR1 SGHAT and CDR2 FQNNGV. The V and J ends lost 1 base and 7 bases respectively, with 13 bases between them. The variable domain in full, completed from reference TRBV11-2 and TRBJ1-2, reads EAGVAQSPRYKIIEKRQSVAFWCNPISGHATLYWYQQILGQGPKLLIQFQNNGVVDDSQLPKDRFSAERLKGVDSTLKIQPAKLEDSAVYLCASSLVEGRTGYTFGSGTRLTVV.